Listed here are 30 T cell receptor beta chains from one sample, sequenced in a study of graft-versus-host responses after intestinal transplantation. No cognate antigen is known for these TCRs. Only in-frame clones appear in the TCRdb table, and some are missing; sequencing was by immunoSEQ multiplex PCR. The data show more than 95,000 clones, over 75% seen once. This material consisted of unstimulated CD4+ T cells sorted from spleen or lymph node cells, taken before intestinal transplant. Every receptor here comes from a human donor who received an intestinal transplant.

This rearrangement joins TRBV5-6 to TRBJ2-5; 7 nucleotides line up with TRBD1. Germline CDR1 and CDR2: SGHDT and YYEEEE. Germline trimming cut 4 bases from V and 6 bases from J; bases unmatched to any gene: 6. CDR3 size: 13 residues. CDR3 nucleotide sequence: TGTGCCAGCAGCCAACAGGGGCGGAAGACCCAGTACTTC. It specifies CASSQQGRKTQYF.

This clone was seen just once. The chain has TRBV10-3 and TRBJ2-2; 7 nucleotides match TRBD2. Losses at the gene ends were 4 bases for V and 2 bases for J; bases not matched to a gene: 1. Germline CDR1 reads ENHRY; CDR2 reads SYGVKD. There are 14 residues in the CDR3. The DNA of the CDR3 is TGTGCCATCAGTGGGACTAGTAACACCGGGGAGCTGTTTTTT. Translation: CAISGTSNTGELFF.

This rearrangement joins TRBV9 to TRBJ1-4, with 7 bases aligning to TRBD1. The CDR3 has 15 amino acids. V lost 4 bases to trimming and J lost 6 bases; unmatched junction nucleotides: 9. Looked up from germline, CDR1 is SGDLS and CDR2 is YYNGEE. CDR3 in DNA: TGTGCCAGCAGCATCTCACAGGGGTTTGATGAAAAACTGTTTTTT. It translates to CASSISQGFDEKLFF.

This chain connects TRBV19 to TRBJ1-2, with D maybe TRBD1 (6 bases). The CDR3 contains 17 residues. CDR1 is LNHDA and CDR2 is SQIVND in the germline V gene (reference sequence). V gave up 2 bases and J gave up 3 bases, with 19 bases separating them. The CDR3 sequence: CASSINSIFQGYYGYTF. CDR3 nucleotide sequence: TGTGCCAGTAGTATAAACTCGATTTTTCAGGGGTACTATGGCTACACCTTC.

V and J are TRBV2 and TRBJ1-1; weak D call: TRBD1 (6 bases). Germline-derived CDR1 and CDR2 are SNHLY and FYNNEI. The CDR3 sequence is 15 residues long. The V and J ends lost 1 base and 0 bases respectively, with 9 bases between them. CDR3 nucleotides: TGTGCCAGCAGTGAAGTCCGGACAGTGAACACTGAAGCTTTCTTT. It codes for CASSEVRTVNTEAFF.

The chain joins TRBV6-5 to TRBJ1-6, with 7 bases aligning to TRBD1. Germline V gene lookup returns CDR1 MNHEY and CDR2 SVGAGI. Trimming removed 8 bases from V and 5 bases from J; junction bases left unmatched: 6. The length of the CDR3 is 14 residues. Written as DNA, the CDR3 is TGTGCCAGCTCCCGGGACAGAAATAATTCACCCCTCCACTTT. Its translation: CASSRDRNNSPLHF.

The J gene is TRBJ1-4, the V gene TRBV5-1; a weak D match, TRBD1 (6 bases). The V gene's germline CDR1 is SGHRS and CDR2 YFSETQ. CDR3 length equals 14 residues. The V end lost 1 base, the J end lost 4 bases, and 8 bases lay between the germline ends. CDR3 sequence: CASSLLGHNEKLFF. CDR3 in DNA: TGCGCCAGCAGCTTGCTGGGACATAATGAAAAACTGTTTTTT.

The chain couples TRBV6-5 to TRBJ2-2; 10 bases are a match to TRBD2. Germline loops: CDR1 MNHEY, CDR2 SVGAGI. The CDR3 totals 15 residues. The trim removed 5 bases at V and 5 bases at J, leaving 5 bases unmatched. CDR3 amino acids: CASSKRGGPTGELFF. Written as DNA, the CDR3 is TGTGCCAGCAGTAAGCGGGGGGGCCCGACCGGGGAGCTGTTTTTT.

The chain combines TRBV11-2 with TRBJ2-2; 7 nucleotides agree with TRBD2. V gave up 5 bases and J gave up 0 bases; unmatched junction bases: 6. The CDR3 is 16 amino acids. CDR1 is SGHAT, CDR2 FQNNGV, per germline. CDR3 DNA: TGTGCCAGCAGCGAACTAGCGACTTCGAACACCGGGGAGCTGTTTTTT. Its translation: CASSELATSNTGELFF.

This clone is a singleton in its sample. The CDR3 DNA reads TGTGCCAGCGCCGGGACAGGGTTGTTCTCTGCCCCGGCCTACAATGAGCAGTTCTTC. Translation gives CASAGTGLFSAPAYNEQFF. The V and J genes are TRBV28 and TRBJ2-1; TRBD1 aligns across 9 bases. The germline gives CDR1 MDHEN, CDR2 SYDVKM. CDR3 length: 19 amino acids. The trim removed 8 bases at V and 2 bases at J, leaving 19 bases unmatched. Drawing the rest from reference TRBV28 and TRBJ2-1, the complete variable domain is DVKVTQSSRYLVKRTGEKVFLECVQDMDHENMFWYRQDPGLGLRLIYFSYDVKMKEKGDIPEGYSVSREKKERFSLILESASTNQTSMYLCASAGTGLFSAPAYNEQFFGPGTRLTVL.

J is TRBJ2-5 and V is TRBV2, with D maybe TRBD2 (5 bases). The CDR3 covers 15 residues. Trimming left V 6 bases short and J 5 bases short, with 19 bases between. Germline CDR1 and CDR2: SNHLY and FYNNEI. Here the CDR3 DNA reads TGTGCCAGCAGCTCCCAGGCCTCAAGAGGGGAGACCCAGTACTTC. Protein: CASSSQASRGETQYF.

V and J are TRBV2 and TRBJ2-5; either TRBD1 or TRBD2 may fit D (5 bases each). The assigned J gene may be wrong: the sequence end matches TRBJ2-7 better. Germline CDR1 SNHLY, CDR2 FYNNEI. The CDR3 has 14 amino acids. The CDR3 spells CASRGLTLGYEQYF. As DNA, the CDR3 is TGTGCCAGCCGGGGCCTAACCCTTGGGTACGAGCAGTACTTC.

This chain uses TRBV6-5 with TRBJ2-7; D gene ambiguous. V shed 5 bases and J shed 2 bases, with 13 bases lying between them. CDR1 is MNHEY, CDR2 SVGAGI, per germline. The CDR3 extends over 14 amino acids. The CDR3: CASSRNTAAYEQYF. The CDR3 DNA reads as TGTGCCAGCAGTAGAAACACCGCGGCCTACGAGCAGTACTTC.

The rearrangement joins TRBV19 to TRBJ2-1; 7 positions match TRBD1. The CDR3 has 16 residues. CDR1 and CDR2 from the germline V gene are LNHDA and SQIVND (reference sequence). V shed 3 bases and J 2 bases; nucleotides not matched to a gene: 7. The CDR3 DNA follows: TGTGCCAGTAGTATTAGTGGACAGGTAGCCTACAATGAGCAGTTCTTC. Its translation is CASSISGQVAYNEQFF.

The CDR3 is CASSLGVGTSGTDTQYF. CDR3 sequence (DNA): TGTGCCAGCAGCTTAGGTGTTGGGACTAGCGGCACAGATACGCAGTATTTT. The chain joins TRBV7-9 to TRBJ2-3, with 10 bases that match TRBD2. Germline CDR1 reads SEHNR; CDR2 reads FQNEAQ (reference sequence). V gave up 1 base and J gave up 1 base; unmatched junction bases: 5. The CDR3 has 17 amino acids.

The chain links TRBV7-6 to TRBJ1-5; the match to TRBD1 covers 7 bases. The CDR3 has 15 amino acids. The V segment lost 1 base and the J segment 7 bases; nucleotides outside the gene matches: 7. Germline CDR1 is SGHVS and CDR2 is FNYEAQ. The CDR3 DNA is TGTGCCAGCAGCTTAGAGGGGGCGGAGGGACAGCCCCAGCATTTT. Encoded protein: CASSLEGAEGQPQHF.

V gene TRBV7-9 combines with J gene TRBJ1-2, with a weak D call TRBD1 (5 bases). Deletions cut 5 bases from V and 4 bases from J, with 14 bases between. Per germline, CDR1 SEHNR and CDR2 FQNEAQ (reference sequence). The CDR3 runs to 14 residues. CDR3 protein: CASSQLVGTYGYTF. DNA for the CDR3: TGTGCCAGCAGCCAGCTGGTAGGGACCTATGGCTACACCTTC.

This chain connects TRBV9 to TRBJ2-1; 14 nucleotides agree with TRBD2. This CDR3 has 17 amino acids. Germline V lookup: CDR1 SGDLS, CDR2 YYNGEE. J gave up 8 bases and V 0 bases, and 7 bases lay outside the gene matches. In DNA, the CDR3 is TGTGCCAGCAGCGTAGACCTGGGGACTAGCGGGAGTGATGAGCAGTTCTTC. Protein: CASSVDLGTSGSDEQFF.

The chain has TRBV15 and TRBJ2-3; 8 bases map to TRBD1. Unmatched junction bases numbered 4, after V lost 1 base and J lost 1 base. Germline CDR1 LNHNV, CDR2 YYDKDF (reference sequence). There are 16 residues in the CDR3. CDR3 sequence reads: CATSRAPGQGTDTQYF. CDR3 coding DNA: TGTGCCACCAGCAGAGCACCGGGACAGGGCACAGATACGCAGTATTTT.

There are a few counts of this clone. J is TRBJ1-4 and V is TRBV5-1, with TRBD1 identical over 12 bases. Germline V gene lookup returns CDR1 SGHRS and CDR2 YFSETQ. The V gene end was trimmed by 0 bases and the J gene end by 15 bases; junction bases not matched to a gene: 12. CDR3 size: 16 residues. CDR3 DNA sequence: TGCGCCAGCAGCTTGGGGGGGCCCGGGACAGGGGGCCCTATGTTTTTT. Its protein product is CASSLGGPGTGGPMFF. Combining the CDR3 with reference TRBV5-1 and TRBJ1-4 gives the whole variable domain KAGVTQTPRYLIKTRGQQVTLSCSPISGHRSVSWYQQTPGQGLQFLFEYFSETQRNKGNFPGRFSGRQFSNSRSEMNVSTLELGDSALYLCASSLGGPGTGGPMFFGSGTQLSVL.

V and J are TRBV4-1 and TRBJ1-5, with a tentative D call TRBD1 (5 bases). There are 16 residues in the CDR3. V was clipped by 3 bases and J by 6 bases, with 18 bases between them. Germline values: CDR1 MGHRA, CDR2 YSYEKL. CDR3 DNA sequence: TGCGCCAGCAGCCAGGAGACAGTGAATCATGGTCAGCCCCAGCATTTT. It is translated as CASSQETVNHGQPQHF.

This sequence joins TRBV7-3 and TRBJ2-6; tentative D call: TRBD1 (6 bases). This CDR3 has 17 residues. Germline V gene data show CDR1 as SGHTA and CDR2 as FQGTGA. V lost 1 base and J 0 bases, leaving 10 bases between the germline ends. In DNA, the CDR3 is TGTGCCAGCAGCTTAAGGTTACAGGGCTCTGGGGCCAACGTCCTGACTTTC. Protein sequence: CASSLRLQGSGANVLTF.

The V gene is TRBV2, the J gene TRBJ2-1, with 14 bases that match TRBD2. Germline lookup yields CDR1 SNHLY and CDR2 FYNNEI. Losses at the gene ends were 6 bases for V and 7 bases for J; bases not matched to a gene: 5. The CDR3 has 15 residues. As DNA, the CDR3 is TGTGCCAGCAGAAGACTAGCGGGAGGGGAGAATGAGCAGTTCTTC. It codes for CASRRLAGGENEQFF.

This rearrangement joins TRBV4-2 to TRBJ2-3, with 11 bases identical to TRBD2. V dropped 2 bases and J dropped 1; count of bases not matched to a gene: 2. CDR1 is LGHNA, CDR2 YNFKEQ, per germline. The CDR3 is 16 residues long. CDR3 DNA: TGTGCCAGCAGCCAACCGACTAGCGGGGGCACAGATACGCAGTATTTT. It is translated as CASSQPTSGGTDTQYF.

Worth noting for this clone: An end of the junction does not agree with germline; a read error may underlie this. The CDR3 loop reads CASSQDTSGRTLSF. The CDR3 bases are TGCGCCAGCAGCCAAGATACCTCCGGGAGAACCCTAAGCTTC. The chain employs TRBV4-1 and TRBJ1-2; D remains ambiguous. Per the germline V gene, CDR1 is MGHRA and CDR2 is YSYEKL. The CDR3 runs 14 residues.

CDR3: CASSLQGVSGNTIYF. CDR3 sequence (DNA): TGTGCCAGCAGCTTACAGGGCGTCTCTGGAAACACCATATATTTT. V gene TRBV6-1 combines with J gene TRBJ1-3; D is possibly TRBD1 (6 bases). Trimming stripped 6 bases from V and 0 bases from J, with 12 bases between. CDR1 and CDR2 (germline): MNHNS, SASEGT. CDR3 length: 15 amino acids.

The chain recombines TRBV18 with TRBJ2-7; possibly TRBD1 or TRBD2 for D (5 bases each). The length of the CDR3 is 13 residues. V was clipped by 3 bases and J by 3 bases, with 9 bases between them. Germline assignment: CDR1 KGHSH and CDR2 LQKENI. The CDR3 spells CASSPGEIYEQYF. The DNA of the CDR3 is TGTGCCAGCTCACCGGGGGAAATCTACGAGCAGTACTTC.

The CDR3 spells CASSSAGTGNTGELFF. The DNA of the CDR3 is TGCGCCAGCAGCTCCGCCGGGACAGGGAACACCGGGGAGCTGTTTTTT. The chain carries TRBV5-1 and TRBJ2-2; 8 nucleotides agree with TRBD1. From germline, CDR1 is SGHRS and CDR2 YFSETQ. The V and J ends lost 3 bases and 1 base, in that order; junction bases with no gene match: 5. The CDR3 is 16 amino acids.

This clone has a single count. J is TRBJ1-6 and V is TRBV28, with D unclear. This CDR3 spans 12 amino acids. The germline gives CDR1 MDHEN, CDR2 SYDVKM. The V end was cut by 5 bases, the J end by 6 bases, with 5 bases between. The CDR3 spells CASSQANSPLHF. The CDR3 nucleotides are TGTGCCAGCAGTCAGGCTAATTCACCCCTCCACTTT.

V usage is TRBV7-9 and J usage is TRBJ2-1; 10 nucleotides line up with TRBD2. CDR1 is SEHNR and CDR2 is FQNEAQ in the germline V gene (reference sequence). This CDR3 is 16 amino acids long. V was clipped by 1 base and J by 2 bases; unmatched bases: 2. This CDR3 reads CASSLGLAGAYNEQFF. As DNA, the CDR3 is TGTGCCAGCAGCTTAGGGCTAGCGGGAGCCTACAATGAGCAGTTCTTC.